Below are 31 T cell receptor beta chains sequenced from a single sample in a study of response to subunit inactivated influenza vaccine (dated by TCRdb to the late 2010s). The library was prepared using RT-PCR. Sequencing was performed on an Illumina HiSeq 2500. Using fastp trimming at Q25 and MiXCR clonotype assembly, TCRdb reanalyzed the public sequencing data and kept in-frame beta chains. A single entry per CDR3 protein holds the most common genes and DNA from its merged rows. The sample has fewer than 350,000 distinct CDR3 sequences on record, about a fifth of them singletons. 9.5% to 13% of the sample lies in the top ten. This specimen was PBMCs from blood, taken about 20 months after vaccination. The receptors derive from a man aged 45 to 75 who received an inactivated influenza vaccine. Donor details come from another sample of the same person, matched by shared clones.

About this clonotype itself: The CDR3 does not end in the conserved phenylalanine or tryptophan, so this is likely a read error. The gene calls are TRBV10-3 and TRBJ2-1; 10 nucleotides line up with TRBD2. CDR3 size: 14 residues. The germline V gene encodes CDR1 ENHRY and CDR2 SYGVKD. With 4 bases clipped from V and 6 bases from J, the junction kept 3 bases outside the gene matches. The CDR3 spells CAISGTSGSNEQFL. In DNA, the CDR3 is TGTGCCATCAGTGGGACTAGCGGAAGCAATGAGCAGTTCTTA.

The chain couples TRBV29-1 to TRBJ2-7; 13 nucleotides agree with TRBD2. Germline V gene sequence: CDR1 SQVTM, CDR2 ANQGSEA. The junction had 6 bases not matched to a gene; V was cut back by 2 bases and J by 2 bases. This CDR3 contains 16 residues. The CDR3 reads CSVELGTSGVTYEQYF. CDR3 DNA sequence: TGCAGCGTTGAACTTGGGACTAGCGGGGTGACCTACGAGCAGTACTTC.

In this sample, this clonotype turned up many times. The genes are TRBV27 and TRBJ1-2; 7 bases are shared with TRBD1. The CDR3 loop spans 13 amino acids. V lost 10 bases, J lost 2 bases, and 7 bases stayed unmatched. Germline CDR1 and CDR2: MNHEY and SMNVEV (reference sequence). CDR3 DNA sequence: TGTGCCACCGGGACAGCCCTCAACTATGGCTACACCTTC. Its translation: CATGTALNYGYTF.

This chain links TRBV6-1 with TRBJ2-1; TRBD1 matches 8 bases. The CDR3 spans 15 residues. With 6 bases clipped from V and 5 bases from J, the junction kept 9 bases outside the gene matches. CDR1 is MNHNS, CDR2 SASEGT, per germline. CDR3 coding DNA: TGTGCCAGCAGACAGAGACAGGGGAGGAACAATGAGCAGTTCTTC. This sequence encodes CASRQRQGRNNEQFF.

This chain connects TRBV6-4 to TRBJ2-1; 12 positions agree with TRBD2. Germline values: CDR1 MRHNA, CDR2 SNTAGT. The J segment lost 8 bases and the V segment lost 3 bases, leaving 5 bases of the junction unmatched. There are 15 residues in the CDR3. The CDR3: CASSELAGGSHEQFF. CDR3 coding DNA: TGTGCCAGCAGTGAACTAGCGGGAGGATCCCATGAGCAGTTCTTC.

This clonotype was observed a handful of times. In DNA, the CDR3 is TGCGCCAGCAGCCAAGATTCAGGGGGCAGTGATCAGCCCCAGCATTTT. Protein product: CASSQDSGGSDQPQHF. The V gene is TRBV4-3, the J gene TRBJ1-5, with 8 positions matching TRBD1. The V and J ends lost 0 bases and 5 bases, in that order; junction bases with no gene match: 6. This CDR3 is 16 amino acids long. Germline assignment: CDR1 LGHNA and CDR2 YSLEER.

This chain links TRBV5-1 with TRBJ2-7; D tentatively reads TRBD1 or TRBD2 (5 bases each). The CDR3 length is 14 residues. Per germline, CDR1 SGHRS and CDR2 YFSETQ. The V end lost 9 bases, the J end lost 5 bases, and 21 bases lay between the germline ends. The CDR3 DNA reads as TGCGCCACCTCAACGGGGCAGACCGTCCACGAGCAGTACTTC. As protein: CATSTGQTVHEQYF.

V usage is TRBV30 and J usage is TRBJ1-6; no clear D gene. CDR3 length: 13 residues. Germline V CDR1 and CDR2: GTSNPN, SVGIG (reference sequence). V was trimmed by 2 bases and J by 10 bases, leaving 12 bases between them. Written as DNA, the CDR3 is TGTGCCTGGAGTTTCGATTCTCGCTCACCCCTCCACTTT. It encodes CAWSFDSRSPLHF.

The V gene is TRBV4-3, the J gene TRBJ2-6; tentative D call: TRBD2 (5 bases). Germline CDR1 and CDR2: LGHNA and YSLEER. This CDR3 has 15 amino acids. Trimming took off 1 base at V and 2 bases at J, with 6 bases between the two ends. The CDR3 region is CASSQAGAGANVLTF. Here the CDR3 DNA reads TGCGCCAGCAGCCAAGCCGGGGCTGGGGCCAACGTCCTGACTTTC.

The sample holds one count of this clonotype. The CDR3 sequence: CASSLIIQTQYF. The CDR3 DNA reads as TGTGCCAGCAGCTTAATTATCCAAACCCAGTACTTC. This chain uses TRBV7-9 with TRBJ2-5; D is ambiguous. Looked up from germline, CDR1 is SEHNR and CDR2 is FQNEAQ (reference sequence). V lost 2 bases and J 8 bases, leaving 9 bases between the germline ends. This CDR3 region has 12 residues.

The chain recombines TRBV29-1 with TRBJ2-3; a weak D match, TRBD1 (5 bases). This CDR3 comprises 13 residues. The germline gives CDR1 SQVTM, CDR2 ANQGSEA. V was trimmed by 4 bases and J by 2 bases, leaving 10 bases between them. DNA of the CDR3: TGCAGCGTTGTTGGGGCGAACACAGATACGCAGTATTTT. Residues: CSVVGANTDTQYF.

V is TRBV18 and J is TRBJ1-6; TRBD1 agrees at 8 bases. J gave up 0 bases and V 5 bases, and 6 bases lay outside the gene matches. The CDR3 consists of 17 residues. CDR1 and CDR2 (germline): KGHSH, LQKENI. The CDR3: CASSKTGASSYNSPLHF. In nucleotides, the CDR3 is TGTGCCAGCTCAAAGACAGGGGCCAGCTCCTATAATTCACCCCTCCACTTT.

This clonotype was found a few times. The chain employs TRBV5-5 and TRBJ1-2; 9 nucleotides align to TRBD1. The V segment lost 5 bases and the J segment 4 bases; nucleotides outside the gene matches: 6. CDR3 size: 14 residues. CDR1 and CDR2 from the germline V gene are SGHKS and YYEKEE (reference sequence). Here the CDR3 reads CASSWDRVSYGYTF. The DNA of the CDR3 is TGTGCCAGCAGTTGGGACAGGGTTAGCTATGGCTACACCTTC.

This clonotype has a handful of counts. The chain uses TRBV7-9 and TRBJ2-2, with 13 bases lining up with TRBD2. V lost 5 bases and J lost 4; bases outside the gene matches: 4. The germline CDR1 and CDR2 sequences are SEHNR and FQNEAQ (reference sequence). The CDR3 spans 16 residues. This CDR3 is CASSPTSGGSTGELFF. The CDR3, as DNA: TGTGCCAGCAGCCCGACTAGCGGGGGGTCCACCGGGGAGCTGTTTTTT. Full variable domain (missing parts from reference TRBV7-9 and TRBJ2-2): DTGVSQNPRHKITKRGQNVTFRCDPISEHNRLYWYRQTLGQGPEFLTYFQNEAQLEKSRLLSDRFSAERPKGSFSTLEIQRTEQGDSAMYLCASSPTSGGSTGELFFGEGSRLTVL.

Here the CDR3 reads CASSLVGGSTDTQYF. The CDR3, as DNA: TGCGCCAGCAGCTTGGTAGGAGGGAGCACAGATACGCAGTATTTT. The chain is built from TRBV5-1 and TRBJ2-3; D might be TRBD2 (6 bases). V was cut by 0 bases and J by 0 bases, with 8 bases left in between. This CDR3 has 15 amino acids. Germline values: CDR1 SGHRS, CDR2 YFSETQ.

The V call is TRBV28, the J call TRBJ1-4; D unclear. In germline, CDR1 is MDHEN, CDR2 SYDVKM. The CDR3 covers 12 residues. The ends were cut back, 5 bases at V and 7 bases at J, with 8 bases in the middle. CDR3 nucleotides: TGTGCCAGCAGTAGAGGAGGTGAAAAACTGTTTTTT. Protein product: CASSRGGEKLFF.

This chain connects TRBV4-1 to TRBJ2-5, with TRBD1 matching over 10 bases. V was pared by 1 base and J by 6 bases, with 2 bases of the junction left unmatched. Germline V lookup: CDR1 MGHRA, CDR2 YSYEKL. The CDR3 extends over 14 amino acids. The CDR3 DNA reads TGCGCCAGCAGCCAAGTGGACAGGGGGAAGACCCAGTACTTC. Residues: CASSQVDRGKTQYF.

The CDR3 here is CASSLDGLPNYGYTF. The CDR3 DNA reads TGCGCCAGCAGCTTGGATGGGTTGCCGAACTATGGCTACACCTTC. This sequence joins TRBV5-1 and TRBJ1-2; no clear D gene. The CDR3 covers 15 residues. Germline V gene sequence: CDR1 SGHRS, CDR2 YFSETQ. The ends were cut back, 0 bases at V and 2 bases at J, with 11 bases in the middle.

This clonotype was counted only a few times. One junction end disagrees with the germline gene, perhaps due to a read error. The chain combines TRBV7-7 with TRBJ2-1; no reliable D call. CDR3 length: 13 residues. In germline, CDR1 is SSHAT, CDR2 FNYEAQ (reference sequence). CDR3 nucleotide sequence: TGTGCTAGCAGCTTAGCATCGTACAATGAGCAGTTCTTC. Amino acids: CASSLASYNEQFF.

This clonotype was seen a handful of times. V and J are TRBV29-1 and TRBJ1-4; possibly TRBD1 for D (6 bases). The CDR3 has 12 amino acids. The germline V gene encodes CDR1 SQVTM and CDR2 ANQGSEA. Trimming stripped 6 bases from V and 6 bases from J, with 11 bases between. The CDR3 DNA is TGCAGCGTACGGGGGGCGGATGAAAAACTGTTTTTT. This encodes CSVRGADEKLFF.

This clonotype was counted between two and nine times. This chain links TRBV7-9 with TRBJ1-3; D unresolved. The germline V gene encodes CDR1 SEHNR and CDR2 FQNEAQ (reference sequence). There are 13 residues in the CDR3. Between the trimmed V and J ends, which lost 3 bases and 8 bases, there was a span of 11 bases. CDR3 in amino acids: CASSLQVSDTIYF. Written as DNA, the CDR3 is TGTGCCAGCAGCTTGCAGGTTTCGGACACCATATATTTT.

This clonotype was seen at least ten times. The chain is built from TRBV5-1 and TRBJ1-5, with TRBD1 as a possible D gene (5 bases). Germline V gene lookup returns CDR1 SGHRS and CDR2 YFSETQ. The CDR3 is 14 amino acids. V dropped 0 bases and J dropped 7 bases, with 11 bases sitting between them. CDR3 bases: TGCGCCAGCAGCTTGGTGGGGCAGGGCCAGCCCCAGCATTTT. Amino acids: CASSLVGQGQPQHF.

This clonotype was seen a handful of times. The chain links TRBV20-1 to TRBJ2-3; 10 nucleotides align to TRBD2. Germline V gene data show CDR1 as DFQATT and CDR2 as SNEGSKA (reference sequence). V lost 7 bases to trimming and J lost 4 bases; unmatched junction nucleotides: 5. This CDR3 is built from 13 residues. This CDR3 reads CSEKLAGPDTQYF. The CDR3 DNA reads as TGCAGTGAGAAACTAGCGGGGCCAGATACGCAGTATTTT.

This clonotype was found a few times. The DNA of the CDR3 is TGTGCCAGCAGCCAAAGGGGACACCCCCAAGAGACCCAGTACTTC. Translating gives CASSQRGHPQETQYF. V and J are TRBV4-2 and TRBJ2-5; D possibly corresponds to TRBD1 (6 bases). The CDR3 runs 15 residues. Germline V gene sequence: CDR1 LGHNA, CDR2 YNFKEQ. Trimming took 2 bases from V and 1 from J, leaving 11 bases between them.

The V gene is TRBV27, the J gene TRBJ2-3; possible D gene TRBD1, 5 bases. Trimming shortened V by 2 bases and J by 7 bases, and 13 bases separated the two germline ends. Per germline, CDR1 MNHEY and CDR2 SMNVEV (reference sequence). This CDR3 comprises 14 residues. CDR3 in amino acids: CASSLQVGPYTQYF. CDR3 sequence (DNA): TGTGCCAGCAGTTTACAAGTGGGGCCTTATACGCAGTATTTT.

This clonotype was found a few times. The genes are TRBV20-1 and TRBJ1-1; no reliable D call. CDR3 length: 16 amino acids. Germline CDR1 and CDR2: DFQATT and SNEGSKA (reference sequence). Trimming stripped 6 bases from V and 11 bases from J, with 31 bases between. CDR3 amino acids: CSARPRRRYEPGGAFF. CDR3 bases: TGCAGTGCACGACCGAGGCGGAGATATGAGCCGGGTGGGGCTTTCTTT.

The CDR3 coding sequence is TGCAGTGGGGCTGGCGGGAGGGCCCTTTTCCGGGGAGATACGCAGTATTTT. Translating it yields CSGAGGRALFRGDTQYF. The gene calls are TRBV20-1 and TRBJ2-3; 9 bases map to TRBD2. The CDR3 totals 17 residues. Germline V gives CDR1 DFQATT, CDR2 SNEGSKA (reference sequence). J was trimmed by 5 bases and V by 7 bases; bases with no gene match: 19.

A few counts support this clonotype. The rearrangement links TRBV2 to TRBJ1-1; TRBD1 might be the D (5 bases). Deletions cut 6 bases from V and 0 bases from J, with 14 bases between. CDR3 length: 15 residues. Looked up from germline, CDR1 is SNHLY and CDR2 is FYNNEI. CDR3 coding DNA: TGTGCCAGCAGCCTCATCGGACACCTGAACACTGAAGCTTTCTTT. Protein sequence: CASSLIGHLNTEAFF.

This clonotype was counted between two and nine times. CDR3 DNA sequence: TGCGCCAGCAGCGCGGACAGGGTGAACACCGGGGAGCTGTTTTTT. Translated, it gives CASSADRVNTGELFF. J is TRBJ2-2 and V is TRBV5-1, with 8 positions matching TRBD1. CDR3 size: 15 residues. After removal of 4 bases from V and 1 base from J, the junction contained 3 bases not matched to a gene. CDR1 and CDR2 (germline): SGHRS, YFSETQ.

The sample holds a few counts of this clonotype. The junction departs from germline at one end; a sequencing error may be responsible. The V gene is TRBV7-8, the J gene TRBJ2-5, with D uncertain. Germline values: CDR1 SGHVS, CDR2 FQNEAQ. This CDR3 has 13 amino acids. In DNA form, the CDR3 reads TGTGCCAGCAGCTTCTTAAACCAGGAGACCCAGTACTTC. Protein sequence: CASSFLNQETQYF.

The chain couples TRBV27 to TRBJ1-2; TRBD1 agrees at 7 bases. Germline V gene lookup returns CDR1 MNHEY and CDR2 SMNVEV (reference sequence). V was clipped by 6 bases and J by 8 bases; unmatched bases: 9. This CDR3 comprises 13 residues. CDR3 DNA sequence: TGTGCCAGCAGGGATCCAGGGGGATACGGCTACACCTTC. It specifies CASRDPGGYGYTF.